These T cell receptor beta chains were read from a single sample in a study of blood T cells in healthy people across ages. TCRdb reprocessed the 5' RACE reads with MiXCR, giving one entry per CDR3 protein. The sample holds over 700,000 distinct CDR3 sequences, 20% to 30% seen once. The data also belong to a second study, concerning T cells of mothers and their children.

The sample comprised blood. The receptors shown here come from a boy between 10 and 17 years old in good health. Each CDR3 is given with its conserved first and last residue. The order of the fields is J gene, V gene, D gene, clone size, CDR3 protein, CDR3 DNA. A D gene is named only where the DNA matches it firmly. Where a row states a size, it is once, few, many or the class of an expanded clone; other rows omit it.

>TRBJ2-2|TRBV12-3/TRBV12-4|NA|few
CASSRGSGFTGELFF
TGTGCCAGCAGTAGAGGATCAGGTTTCACCGGGGAGCTGTTTTTT
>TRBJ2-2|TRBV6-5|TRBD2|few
CASSYEAGRNTGELFF
TGTGCCAGCAGTTACGAAGCGGGGAGAAACACCGGGGAGCTGTTTTTT
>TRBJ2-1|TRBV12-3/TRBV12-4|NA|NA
CASSLLENEQFF
TGTGCCAGCAGTTTATTAGAGAATGAGCAGTTCTTC
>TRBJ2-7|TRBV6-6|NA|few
CASRPPDSSYEQYF
TGTGCCAGCAGACCCCCGGACTCATCCTACGAGCAGTACTTC
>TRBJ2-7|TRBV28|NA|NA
CASGDWDYEQYF
TGTGCCAGCGGGGATTGGGACTACGAGCAGTACTTC
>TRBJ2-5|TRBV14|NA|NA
CASSQSPGVGETQYF
TGTGCCAGCAGCCAGTCACCGGGAGTAGGAGAGACCCAGTACTTC
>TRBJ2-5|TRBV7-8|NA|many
CASSWQETQYF
TGTGCCAGCAGCTGGCAAGAGACCCAGTACTTC
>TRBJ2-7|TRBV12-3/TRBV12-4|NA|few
CASSLLLGMREQYF
TGTGCCAGCAGTTTATTGCTAGGGATGAGAGAGCAGTACTTC
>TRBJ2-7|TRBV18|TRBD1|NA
CASSPRDRGLYEQYF
TGTGCCAGCTCACCAAGGGACAGGGGCCTTTACGAGCAGTACTTC
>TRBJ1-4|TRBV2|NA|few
CASSDEQEGEKLFF
TGTGCCAGCAGTGATGAACAGGAGGGCGAAAAACTGTTTTTT
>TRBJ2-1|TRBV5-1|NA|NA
CASSHESNEQFF
TGCGCCAGCAGCCATGAATCCAATGAGCAGTTCTTC
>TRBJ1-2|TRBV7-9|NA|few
CASSLGREGAAYGYTF
TGTGCCAGCAGCTTAGGCCGGGAGGGAGCGGCCTATGGCTACACCTTC
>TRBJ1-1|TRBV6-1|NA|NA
CASSPEGHTEAFF
TGTGCCAGCAGTCCTGAAGGGCACACTGAAGCTTTCTTT
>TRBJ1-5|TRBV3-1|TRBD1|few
CASSRGTGSGQPQHF
TGTGCCAGCAGCCGCGGGACAGGGTCGGGTCAGCCCCAGCATTTT
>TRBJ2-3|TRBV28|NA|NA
CASSFLVSRNTQYF
TGTGCCAGCAGTTTCCTAGTGAGTCGGAATACGCAGTATTTT
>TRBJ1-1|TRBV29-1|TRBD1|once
CSVRGQMNTEAFF
TGCAGCGTTAGGGGACAGATGAACACTGAAGCTTTCTTT
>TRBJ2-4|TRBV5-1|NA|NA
CASSRQEGAKNIQYF
TGCGCCAGCAGCCGACAGGAGGGAGCCAAAAACATTCAGTACTTC
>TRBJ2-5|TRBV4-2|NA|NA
CASSRDGNPSETQYF
TGTGCCAGCAGCCGGGATGGCAATCCAAGCGAGACCCAGTACTTC
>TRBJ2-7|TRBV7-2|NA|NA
CASSGSQGSYEQYF
TGTGCCAGCAGCGGATCTCAGGGTTCCTACGAGCAGTACTTC
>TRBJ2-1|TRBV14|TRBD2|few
CASSQDTQKRERIEQFF
TGTGCCAGCAGCCAAGATACGCAGAAGCGGGAGAGGATTGAGCAGTTCTTC
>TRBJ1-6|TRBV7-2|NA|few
CASSLGPGISPLHF
TGTGCCAGCAGCTTAGGTCCAGGGATTTCACCCCTCCACTTT
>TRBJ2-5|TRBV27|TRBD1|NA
CASRDRGYTQYF
TGTGCCAGTCGGGACAGGGGGTATACCCAGTACTTC
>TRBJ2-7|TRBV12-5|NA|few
CASGLVLGAYEQYF
TGTGCTAGTGGTTTGGTTCTCGGAGCCTACGAGCAGTACTTC
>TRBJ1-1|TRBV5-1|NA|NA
CASSLEGGTANTEAFF
TGCGCCAGCAGCTTGGAGGGGGGTACGGCGAACACTGAAGCTTTCTTT
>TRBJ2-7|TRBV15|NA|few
CATSREFREQYF
TGTGCCACCAGCAGAGAATTCCGGGAACAGTACTTC
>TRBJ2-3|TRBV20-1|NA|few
CSASWDPTTDTQYF
TGCAGTGCTAGTTGGGACCCAACCACAGATACGCAGTATTTT
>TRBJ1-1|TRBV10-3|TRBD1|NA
CAITEPGQGATEAFF
TGTGCCATCACCGAACCGGGACAGGGGGCGACTGAAGCTTTCTTT
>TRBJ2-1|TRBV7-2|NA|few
CASSLAGQYNEQFF
TGTGCCAGCAGCTTAGCCGGACAGTACAATGAGCAGTTCTTC
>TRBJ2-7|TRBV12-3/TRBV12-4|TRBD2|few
CASTEAGGLSYEQYF
TGTGCCAGCACCGAAGCGGGGGGCCTCTCCTACGAGCAGTACTTC
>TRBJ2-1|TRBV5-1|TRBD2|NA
CASSSDGLAYNEQFF
TGCGCCAGCAGCTCAGACGGACTAGCTTACAATGAGCAGTTCTTC
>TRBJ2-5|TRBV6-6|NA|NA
CASSYVREETQYF
TGTGCCAGCAGTTACGTTAGGGAAGAGACCCAGTACTTC
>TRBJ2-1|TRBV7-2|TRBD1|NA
CASSRSDRGSYNEQFF
TGTGCCAGCAGCCGCTCGGACAGGGGGAGTTACAATGAGCAGTTCTTC
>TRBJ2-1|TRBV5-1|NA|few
CASSLSNTKYNEQFF
TGCGCCAGCAGCTTGTCCAATACGAAATACAATGAGCAGTTCTTC
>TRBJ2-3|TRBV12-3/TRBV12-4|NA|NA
CASRPSNTDVEYF
TGTGCCAGCAGGCCCTCCAACACAGATGTGGAGTATTTT
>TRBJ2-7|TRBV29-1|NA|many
CSVRRGSSYEQYF
TGCAGCGTCCGCCGTGGGAGCTCCTACGAGCAGTACTTC
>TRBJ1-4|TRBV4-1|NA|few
CASSSYPGNEKLFF
TGCGCCAGCAGCTCTTATCCTGGTAATGAAAAACTGTTTTTT
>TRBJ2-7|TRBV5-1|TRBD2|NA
CASSYSGDSYEQYF
TGCGCCAGCAGCTATAGCGGGGACTCCTACGAGCAGTACTTC
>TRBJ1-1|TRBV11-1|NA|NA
CASSPFYLNTEAFF
TGTGCCAGCAGCCCCTTCTATCTGAACACTGAAGCTTTCTTT
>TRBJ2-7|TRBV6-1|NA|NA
CASAQALYEQYF
TGTGCCAGCGCACAGGCCCTCTACGAGCAGTACTTC
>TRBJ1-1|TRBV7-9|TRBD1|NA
CASSQPGTAPGYGEAFF
TGTGCCAGCAGCCAACCCGGGACAGCTCCTGGGTACGGTGAAGCTTTCTTT
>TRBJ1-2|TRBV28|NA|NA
CASSSGTSTVNYGYTF
TGTGCCAGCAGTTCCGGGACATCGACCGTTAACTATGGCTACACCTTC
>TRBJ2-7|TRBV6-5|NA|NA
CASSKLDSTMDEQYF
TGTGCCAGCAGCAAGCTGGACAGTACAATGGACGAGCAGTACTTC
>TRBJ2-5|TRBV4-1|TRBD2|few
CASSQVRGGQETQYF
TGCGCCAGCAGCCAAGTGCGCGGGGGACAAGAGACCCAGTACTTC
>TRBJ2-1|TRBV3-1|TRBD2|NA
CASSPRLAGGQSEQFF
TGTGCCAGCAGCCCGCGGCTAGCGGGGGGGCAGAGTGAGCAGTTCTTC
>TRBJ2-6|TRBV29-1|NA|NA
CSVQPNPGANVLTF
TGCAGCGTTCAGCCCAATCCTGGGGCCAACGTCCTGACTTTC